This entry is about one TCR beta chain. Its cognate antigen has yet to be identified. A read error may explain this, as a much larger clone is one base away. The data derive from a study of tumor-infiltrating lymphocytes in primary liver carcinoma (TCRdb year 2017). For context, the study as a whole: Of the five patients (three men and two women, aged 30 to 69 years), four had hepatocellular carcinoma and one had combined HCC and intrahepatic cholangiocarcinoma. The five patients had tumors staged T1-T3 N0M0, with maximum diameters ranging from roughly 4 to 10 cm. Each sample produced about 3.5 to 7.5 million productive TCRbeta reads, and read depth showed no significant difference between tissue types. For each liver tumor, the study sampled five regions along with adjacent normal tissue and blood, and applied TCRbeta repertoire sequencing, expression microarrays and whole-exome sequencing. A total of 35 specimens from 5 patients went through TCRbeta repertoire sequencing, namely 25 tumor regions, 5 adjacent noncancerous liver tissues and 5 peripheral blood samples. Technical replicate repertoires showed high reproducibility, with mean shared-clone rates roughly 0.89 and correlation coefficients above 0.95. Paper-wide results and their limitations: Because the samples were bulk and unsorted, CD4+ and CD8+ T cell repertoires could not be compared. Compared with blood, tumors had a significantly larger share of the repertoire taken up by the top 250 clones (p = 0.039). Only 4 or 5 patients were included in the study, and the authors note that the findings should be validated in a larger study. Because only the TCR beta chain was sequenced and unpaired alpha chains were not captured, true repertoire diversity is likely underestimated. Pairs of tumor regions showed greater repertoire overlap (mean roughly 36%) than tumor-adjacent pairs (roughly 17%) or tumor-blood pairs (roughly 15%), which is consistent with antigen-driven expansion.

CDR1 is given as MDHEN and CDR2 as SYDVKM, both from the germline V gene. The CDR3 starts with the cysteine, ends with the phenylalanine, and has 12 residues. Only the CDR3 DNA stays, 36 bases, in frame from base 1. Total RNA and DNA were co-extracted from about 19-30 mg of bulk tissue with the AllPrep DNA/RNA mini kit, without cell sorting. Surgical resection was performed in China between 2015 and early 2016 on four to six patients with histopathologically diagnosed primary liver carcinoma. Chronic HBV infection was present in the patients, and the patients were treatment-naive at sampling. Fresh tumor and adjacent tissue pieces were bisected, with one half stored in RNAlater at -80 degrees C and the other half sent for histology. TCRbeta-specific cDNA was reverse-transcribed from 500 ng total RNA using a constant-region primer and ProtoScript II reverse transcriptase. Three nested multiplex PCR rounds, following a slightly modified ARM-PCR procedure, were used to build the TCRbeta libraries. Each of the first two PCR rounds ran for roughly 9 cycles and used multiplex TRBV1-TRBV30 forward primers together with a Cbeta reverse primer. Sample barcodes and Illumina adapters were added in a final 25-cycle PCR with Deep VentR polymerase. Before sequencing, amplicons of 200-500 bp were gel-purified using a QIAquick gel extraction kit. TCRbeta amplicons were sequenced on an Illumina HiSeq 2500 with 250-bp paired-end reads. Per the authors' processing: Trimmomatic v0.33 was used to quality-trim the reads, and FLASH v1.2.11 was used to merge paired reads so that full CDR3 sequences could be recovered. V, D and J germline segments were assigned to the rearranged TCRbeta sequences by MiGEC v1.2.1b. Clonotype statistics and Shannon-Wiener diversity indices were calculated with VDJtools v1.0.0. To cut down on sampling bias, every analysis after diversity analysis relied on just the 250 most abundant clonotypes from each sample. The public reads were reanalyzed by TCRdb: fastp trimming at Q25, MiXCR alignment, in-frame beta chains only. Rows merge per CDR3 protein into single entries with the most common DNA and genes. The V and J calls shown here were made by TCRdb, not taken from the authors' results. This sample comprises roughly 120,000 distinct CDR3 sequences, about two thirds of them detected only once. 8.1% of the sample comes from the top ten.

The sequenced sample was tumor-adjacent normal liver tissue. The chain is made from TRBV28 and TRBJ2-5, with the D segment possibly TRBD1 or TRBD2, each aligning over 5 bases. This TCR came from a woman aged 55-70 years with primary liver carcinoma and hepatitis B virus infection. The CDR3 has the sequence CASSFSGRRSHF. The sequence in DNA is TGTGCCAGCAGTTTCTCAGGGCGGAGGAGTCACTTC.